This TCR beta chain originates from a study of T cells in localized non-small cell lung cancer. Only in-frame clones appear in the TCRdb table, and some are missing; sequencing was by immunoSEQ multiplex PCR. The table includes tens of thousands of clones, roughly 89% detected once. The CDR3 runs to 18 residues. CDR1 is SNHLY and CDR2 is FYNNEI in the germline V gene. The V end was cut by 6 bases, the J end by 0 bases, with 18 bases between. The sample in question was peripheral blood, obtained before any cancer treatment. This TCR came from a man aged 35 to 69 with stage I squamous cell lung carcinoma. The chain combines TRBV2 with TRBJ2-6; possibly TRBD1 for D (6 bases). In DNA, the CDR3 is TGTGCCAGCAGATCGGACAGATATAGAAGCTCTGGGGCCAACGTCCTGACTTTC. Translation gives CASRSDRYRSSGANVLTF.